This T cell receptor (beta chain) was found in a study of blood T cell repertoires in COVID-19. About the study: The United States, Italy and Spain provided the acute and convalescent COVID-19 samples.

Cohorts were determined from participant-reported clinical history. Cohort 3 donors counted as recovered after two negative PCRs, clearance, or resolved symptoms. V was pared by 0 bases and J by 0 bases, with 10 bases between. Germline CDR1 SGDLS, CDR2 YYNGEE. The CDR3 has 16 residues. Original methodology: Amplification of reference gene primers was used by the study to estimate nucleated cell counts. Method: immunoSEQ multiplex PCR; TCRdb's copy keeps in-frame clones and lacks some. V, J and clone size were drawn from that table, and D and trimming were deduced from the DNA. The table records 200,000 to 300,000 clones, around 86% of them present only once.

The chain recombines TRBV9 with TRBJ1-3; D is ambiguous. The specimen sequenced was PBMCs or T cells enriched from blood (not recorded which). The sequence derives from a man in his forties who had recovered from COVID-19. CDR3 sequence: CASSVDPGSSGNTIYF. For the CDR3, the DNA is TGTGCCAGCAGCGTAGATCCGGGGAGCTCTGGAAACACCATATATTTT. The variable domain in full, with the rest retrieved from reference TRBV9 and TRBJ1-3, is DSGVTQTPKHLITATGQRVTLRCSPRSGDLSVYWYQQSLDQGLQFLIQYYNGEERAKGNILERFSAQQFPDLHSELNLSSLELGDSALYFCASSVDPGSSGNTIYFGEGSWLTVV.